The 23 T cell receptor beta chains below all came from one sample that was sequenced in a study of T cells after yellow fever vaccination. TCRdb analysed the 5' RACE reads with MiXCR anew, one entry per CDR3 protein. Among more than 350,000 distinct CDR3 sequences listed, approximately 10% were seen once. Sample: PBMCs, taken on the day of the first yellow fever vaccination. These receptors were taken from a man aged 18 to 29 who received the YFV17D yellow fever vaccine.

This clonotype was recorded a few times. The chain has TRBV12-3 or TRBV12-4 and TRBJ1-5; TRBD1 is a possible D gene (6 bases). Trimming took 2 bases from V and 4 from J, leaving 18 bases between them. CDR3 size: 17 residues. The CDR3 loop is CASSLTPAWQGNQPQHF. The CDR3 DNA sequence: TGTGCCAGCAGTTTAACCCCGGCGTGGCAGGGGAATCAGCCCCAGCATTTT.

At least ten counts were recorded for this clonotype. The chain couples TRBV7-2 to TRBJ2-1, with TRBD2 as a possible D gene (6 bases). With 1 base removed from V and 4 bases from J, the gap between germline ends came to 11 bases. The germline V gene encodes CDR1 SGHTA and CDR2 FQGNSA. This CDR3 region has 15 residues. The CDR3 loop reads CASSLDAGRYNEQFF. In DNA form, the CDR3 reads TGTGCCAGCAGCTTAGACGCGGGGCGTTACAATGAGCAGTTCTTC.

This clonotype appeared a few times. Here the CDR3 reads CASSLVGEGNIQYF. CDR3 sequence (DNA): TGTGCCAGCAGCTTAGTCGGGGAAGGAAACATTCAGTACTTC. The chain uses TRBV7-9 and TRBJ2-4; the D gene is possibly TRBD2 (5 bases). The CDR3 totals 14 residues. The V gene's germline CDR1 is SEHNR and CDR2 FQNEAQ (reference sequence). V lost 1 base and J lost 6, with 10 bases in between.

This clonotype was seen only a few times. CDR3 sequence reads: CASSQRGAFETQYF. CDR3 bases: TGTGCCAGCTCCCAACGGGGGGCTTTCGAGACCCAGTACTTC. The chain has TRBV7-2 and TRBJ2-5; maybe TRBD2 (7 bases). The CDR3 loop spans 14 amino acids. The germline V and J ends were trimmed by 8 bases and 5 bases, with 18 bases remaining between them. Germline loops: CDR1 SGHTA, CDR2 FQGNSA.

This clonotype has more than one count but fewer than ten. This sequence joins TRBV11-2 and TRBJ2-2, with 7 bases fitting TRBD2. From germline, CDR1 is SGHAT and CDR2 FQNNGV. This CDR3 has 14 residues. J lost 3 bases, V lost 4 bases, and 2 bases had no gene match. For the CDR3, the DNA is TGTGCCAGCAGCTCGAGCGGGGACACCGGGGAGCTGTTTTTT. It yields the protein CASSSSGDTGELFF.

V is TRBV5-1 and J is TRBJ2-1; 8 bases align to TRBD2. The ends lost 7 bases at V and 0 bases at J; junction bases unmatched: 9. Looked up from germline, CDR1 is SGHRS and CDR2 is YFSETQ. The CDR3 contains 16 residues. The CDR3 here is CASRTAGGSSYNEQFF. The CDR3 DNA reads TGCGCCAGCCGGACGGCGGGGGGCAGCTCCTACAATGAGCAGTTCTTC.

The DNA for the CDR3 is TGCGCCAGCAACCCTTCGCGGGGCGGAGTCCCCACCGGGGAGCTGTTTTTT. Protein: CASNPSRGGVPTGELFF. The chain joins TRBV5-1 to TRBJ2-2; possibly TRBD2 for D (6 bases). Trimming cost V 6 bases and J 4 bases, with 22 bases left between them. CDR1 and CDR2 (germline): SGHRS, YFSETQ. This CDR3 region has 17 residues.

The V and J genes are TRBV7-3 and TRBJ2-7; 7 bases are a match to TRBD1. The trim removed 8 bases at V and 4 bases at J, leaving 8 bases unmatched. Germline V gives CDR1 SGHTA, CDR2 FQGTGA. The CDR3 extends over 13 amino acids. CDR3 loop: CASSEGAFYEQYF. CDR3 in DNA: TGTGCCAGCTCCGAGGGGGCGTTTTACGAGCAGTACTTC.

This sequence joins TRBV7-9 and TRBJ1-3; D ambiguous. Trimming took 5 bases from V and 0 from J, leaving 14 bases between them. This CDR3 is built from 16 residues. Germline assignment: CDR1 SEHNR and CDR2 FQNEAQ (reference sequence). The chain's CDR3 is CASSRLVGISGNTIYF. CDR3 nucleotide sequence: TGTGCCAGCAGCCGCCTGGTCGGAATCTCTGGAAACACCATATATTTT.

The chain recombines TRBV7-2 with TRBJ1-1; D call uncertain. Germline V gene lookup returns CDR1 SGHTA and CDR2 FQGNSA. With 5 bases removed from V and 1 base from J, the gap between germline ends came to 8 bases. The length of the CDR3 is 13 residues. For the CDR3, the DNA is TGTGCCAGCAGCCAAACACGGAACACTGAAGCTTTCTTT. Translation gives CASSQTRNTEAFF.

The chain couples TRBV5-6 to TRBJ1-1; TRBD1 matches 11 bases. CDR1 SGHDT and CDR2 YYEEEE come from the germline V gene. This CDR3 has 15 residues. The J segment lost 5 bases and the V segment lost 3 bases, leaving 6 bases of the junction unmatched. The CDR3 DNA follows: TGTGCCAGCAGCTCCTACGGGACAGGGGGAACTGAAGCTTTCTTT. It translates to CASSSYGTGGTEAFF.

This clonotype was counted a few times. The chain couples TRBV20-1 to TRBJ2-3, with D perhaps TRBD2 (7 bases). V gave up 3 bases and J gave up 10 bases, with 23 bases separating them. CDR1 and CDR2 (germline): DFQATT, SNEGSKA (reference sequence). The CDR3 sequence is 15 residues long. The chain's CDR3 is CSASLLRGALRAQYF. The DNA for the CDR3 is TGCAGTGCTAGTTTGCTACGGGGGGCTCTGCGCGCGCAGTATTTT.

The chain recombines TRBV6-5 with TRBJ2-1; 9 bases map to TRBD1. The CDR3 is 15 amino acids. The J segment lost 4 bases and the V segment lost 4 bases, leaving 5 bases of the junction unmatched. CDR1 and CDR2 from the germline V gene are MNHEY and SVGAGI. The chain's CDR3 is CASSSTGGRYNEQFF. The CDR3 DNA is TGTGCCAGCAGTTCCACAGGGGGCAGGTACAATGAGCAGTTCTTC.

The sample holds a few counts of this clonotype. V gene TRBV29-1 combines with J gene TRBJ2-3; D may be TRBD1 or TRBD2 (5 bases each). The CDR3 totals 13 residues. The V gene lost 7 bases and the J gene lost 4 bases, with 15 bases spanning the gap. Germline CDR1 reads SQVTM; CDR2 reads ANQGSEA. Here the CDR3 reads CSGRAGGPDTQYF. The DNA for the CDR3 is TGCAGCGGCAGAGCTGGGGGACCAGATACGCAGTATTTT.

This clonotype was observed a handful of times. V gene TRBV6-5 combines with J gene TRBJ2-7; 12 bases are a match to TRBD1. CDR1 is MNHEY and CDR2 is SVGAGI in the germline V gene. This CDR3 has 15 residues. J lost 3 bases, V lost 7 bases, and 7 bases had no gene match. In nucleotides, the CDR3 is TGTGCCAGCATATCCGGGACAGGGGGCATCTACGAGCAGTACTTC. It yields the protein CASISGTGGIYEQYF.

In its sample, this clonotype was seen many times. This sequence joins TRBV5-4 and TRBJ2-5, with 9 bases aligning to TRBD2. Germline loops: CDR1 SGHNT, CDR2 YYREEE (reference sequence). Trimming cost V 2 bases and J 4 bases; bases outside gene matches: 3. The CDR3 has 14 residues. As DNA, the CDR3 is TGTGCCAGCAGCTTTAGCGGGGGTGGAGAGACCCAGTACTTC. Translated: CASSFSGGGETQYF. The variable domain in full, completed from reference TRBV5-4 and TRBJ2-5, reads ETGVTQSPTHLIKTRGQQVTLRCSSQSGHNTVSWYQQALGQGPQFIFQYYREEENGRGNFPPRFSGLQFPNYSSELNVNALELDDSALYLCASSFSGGGETQYFGPGTRLLVL.

The chain carries TRBV19 and TRBJ2-2; a possible D gene is TRBD2 (6 bases). The germline V gene has CDR1 LNHDA and CDR2 SQIVND (reference sequence). V gave up 1 base and J gave up 2 bases, with 17 bases separating them. This CDR3 comprises 18 residues. The CDR3 DNA follows: TGTGCCAGTAGTATAGGGTTACAAAGGACTACAAACACCGGGGAGCTGTTTTTT. It specifies CASSIGLQRTTNTGELFF.

The table lists this clonotype with a few counts. The chain uses TRBV3-1 and TRBJ2-2; 13 positions agree with TRBD2. V dropped 4 bases and J dropped 4; count of bases not matched to a gene: 9. The CDR3 consists of 18 residues. CDR1 and CDR2 (germline): LGHDT, YNNKEL (reference sequence). The CDR3 DNA is TGTGCCAGCAGCCCACTAGCGGGGGGGCCGTGGCCCACCGGGGAGCTGTTTTTT. As protein: CASSPLAGGPWPTGELFF.

The rearrangement joins TRBV20-1 to TRBJ1-4; D not resolved. CDR3 length: 12 amino acids. CDR1 is DFQATT, CDR2 SNEGSKA, per germline (reference sequence). V lost 5 bases and J lost 7, with 11 bases in between. The CDR3 protein is CSAQKGGEKLFF. CDR3 nucleotide sequence: TGCAGTGCTCAAAAGGGTGGTGAAAAACTGTTTTTT.

This clonotype appeared many times. The rearrangement links TRBV28 to TRBJ2-7; TRBD1 might be the D (6 bases). Trimming removed 3 bases at V and 4 bases at J, with 7 bases between. The germline gives CDR1 MDHEN, CDR2 SYDVKM. The CDR3 loop spans 12 amino acids. CDR3 region: CASSFQGYEQYV. For the CDR3, the DNA is TGTGCCAGCAGTTTCCAGGGGTACGAGCAGTACGTC.

The V call is TRBV2, the J call TRBJ2-5, with D unclear. This CDR3 spans 15 amino acids. V was pared by 4 bases and J by 1 base, with 13 bases between. From germline, CDR1 is SNHLY and CDR2 FYNNEI. The CDR3 nucleotides read TGTGCCAGCAGTGGAGGCAGGCGATTCCAAGAGACCCAGTACTTC. Residues: CASSGGRRFQETQYF. Combining the CDR3 with reference TRBV2 and TRBJ2-5 gives the whole variable domain EPEVTQTPSHQVTQMGQEVILRCVPISNHLYFYWYRQILGQKVEFLVSFYNNEISEKSEIFDDQFSVERPDGSNFTLKIRSTKLEDSAMYFCASSGGRRFQETQYFGPGTRLLVL.

The chain links TRBV19 to TRBJ2-1; the match to TRBD2 covers 13 bases. CDR1 is LNHDA and CDR2 is SQIVND in the germline V gene (reference sequence). The V gene end was trimmed by 6 bases and the J gene end by 10 bases; junction bases not matched to a gene: 6. This CDR3 spans 14 amino acids. CDR3 amino acids: CASSRGGLAGEQFF. CDR3 coding DNA: TGTGCCAGTAGCCGGGGGGGACTAGCGGGGGAGCAGTTCTTC.

A few counts support this clonotype. The V gene is TRBV3-1, the J gene TRBJ2-2, with D possibly matching TRBD2 (6 bases). The CDR3 loop spans 16 amino acids. V dropped 0 bases and J dropped 5 bases, with 13 bases sitting between them. The germline V gene has CDR1 LGHDT and CDR2 YNNKEL (reference sequence). Here the CDR3 reads CASSQDQGGRTGELFF. The CDR3 DNA is TGTGCCAGCAGCCAAGACCAGGGTGGGAGGACCGGGGAGCTGTTTTTT.